This T cell receptor (beta chain) was obtained from a study of T cell changes during pregnancy in multiple sclerosis. This clone was found a few times. V trimming: 4 bases; J trimming: 2 bases; junction bases outside the gene matches: 4. Germline V gives CDR1 SGHRS, CDR2 YFSETQ. This CDR3 has 15 residues. Here immunoSEQ multiplex PCR was the method, and the copy in TCRdb shows in-frame clones only, minus some. The sample holds fewer than 85,000 clones, approximately 89% seen once. The chain carries TRBV5-1 and TRBJ2-3; TRBD1 matches 10 bases. This receptor was identified in a female donor with multiple sclerosis, enrolled in a pregnancy study. The source was peripheral blood, collected before pregnancy. The CDR3 is CASSLGQGDTDTQYF. The DNA for the CDR3 is TGCGCCAGCAGCCTAGGACAGGGGGACACAGATACGCAGTATTTT.